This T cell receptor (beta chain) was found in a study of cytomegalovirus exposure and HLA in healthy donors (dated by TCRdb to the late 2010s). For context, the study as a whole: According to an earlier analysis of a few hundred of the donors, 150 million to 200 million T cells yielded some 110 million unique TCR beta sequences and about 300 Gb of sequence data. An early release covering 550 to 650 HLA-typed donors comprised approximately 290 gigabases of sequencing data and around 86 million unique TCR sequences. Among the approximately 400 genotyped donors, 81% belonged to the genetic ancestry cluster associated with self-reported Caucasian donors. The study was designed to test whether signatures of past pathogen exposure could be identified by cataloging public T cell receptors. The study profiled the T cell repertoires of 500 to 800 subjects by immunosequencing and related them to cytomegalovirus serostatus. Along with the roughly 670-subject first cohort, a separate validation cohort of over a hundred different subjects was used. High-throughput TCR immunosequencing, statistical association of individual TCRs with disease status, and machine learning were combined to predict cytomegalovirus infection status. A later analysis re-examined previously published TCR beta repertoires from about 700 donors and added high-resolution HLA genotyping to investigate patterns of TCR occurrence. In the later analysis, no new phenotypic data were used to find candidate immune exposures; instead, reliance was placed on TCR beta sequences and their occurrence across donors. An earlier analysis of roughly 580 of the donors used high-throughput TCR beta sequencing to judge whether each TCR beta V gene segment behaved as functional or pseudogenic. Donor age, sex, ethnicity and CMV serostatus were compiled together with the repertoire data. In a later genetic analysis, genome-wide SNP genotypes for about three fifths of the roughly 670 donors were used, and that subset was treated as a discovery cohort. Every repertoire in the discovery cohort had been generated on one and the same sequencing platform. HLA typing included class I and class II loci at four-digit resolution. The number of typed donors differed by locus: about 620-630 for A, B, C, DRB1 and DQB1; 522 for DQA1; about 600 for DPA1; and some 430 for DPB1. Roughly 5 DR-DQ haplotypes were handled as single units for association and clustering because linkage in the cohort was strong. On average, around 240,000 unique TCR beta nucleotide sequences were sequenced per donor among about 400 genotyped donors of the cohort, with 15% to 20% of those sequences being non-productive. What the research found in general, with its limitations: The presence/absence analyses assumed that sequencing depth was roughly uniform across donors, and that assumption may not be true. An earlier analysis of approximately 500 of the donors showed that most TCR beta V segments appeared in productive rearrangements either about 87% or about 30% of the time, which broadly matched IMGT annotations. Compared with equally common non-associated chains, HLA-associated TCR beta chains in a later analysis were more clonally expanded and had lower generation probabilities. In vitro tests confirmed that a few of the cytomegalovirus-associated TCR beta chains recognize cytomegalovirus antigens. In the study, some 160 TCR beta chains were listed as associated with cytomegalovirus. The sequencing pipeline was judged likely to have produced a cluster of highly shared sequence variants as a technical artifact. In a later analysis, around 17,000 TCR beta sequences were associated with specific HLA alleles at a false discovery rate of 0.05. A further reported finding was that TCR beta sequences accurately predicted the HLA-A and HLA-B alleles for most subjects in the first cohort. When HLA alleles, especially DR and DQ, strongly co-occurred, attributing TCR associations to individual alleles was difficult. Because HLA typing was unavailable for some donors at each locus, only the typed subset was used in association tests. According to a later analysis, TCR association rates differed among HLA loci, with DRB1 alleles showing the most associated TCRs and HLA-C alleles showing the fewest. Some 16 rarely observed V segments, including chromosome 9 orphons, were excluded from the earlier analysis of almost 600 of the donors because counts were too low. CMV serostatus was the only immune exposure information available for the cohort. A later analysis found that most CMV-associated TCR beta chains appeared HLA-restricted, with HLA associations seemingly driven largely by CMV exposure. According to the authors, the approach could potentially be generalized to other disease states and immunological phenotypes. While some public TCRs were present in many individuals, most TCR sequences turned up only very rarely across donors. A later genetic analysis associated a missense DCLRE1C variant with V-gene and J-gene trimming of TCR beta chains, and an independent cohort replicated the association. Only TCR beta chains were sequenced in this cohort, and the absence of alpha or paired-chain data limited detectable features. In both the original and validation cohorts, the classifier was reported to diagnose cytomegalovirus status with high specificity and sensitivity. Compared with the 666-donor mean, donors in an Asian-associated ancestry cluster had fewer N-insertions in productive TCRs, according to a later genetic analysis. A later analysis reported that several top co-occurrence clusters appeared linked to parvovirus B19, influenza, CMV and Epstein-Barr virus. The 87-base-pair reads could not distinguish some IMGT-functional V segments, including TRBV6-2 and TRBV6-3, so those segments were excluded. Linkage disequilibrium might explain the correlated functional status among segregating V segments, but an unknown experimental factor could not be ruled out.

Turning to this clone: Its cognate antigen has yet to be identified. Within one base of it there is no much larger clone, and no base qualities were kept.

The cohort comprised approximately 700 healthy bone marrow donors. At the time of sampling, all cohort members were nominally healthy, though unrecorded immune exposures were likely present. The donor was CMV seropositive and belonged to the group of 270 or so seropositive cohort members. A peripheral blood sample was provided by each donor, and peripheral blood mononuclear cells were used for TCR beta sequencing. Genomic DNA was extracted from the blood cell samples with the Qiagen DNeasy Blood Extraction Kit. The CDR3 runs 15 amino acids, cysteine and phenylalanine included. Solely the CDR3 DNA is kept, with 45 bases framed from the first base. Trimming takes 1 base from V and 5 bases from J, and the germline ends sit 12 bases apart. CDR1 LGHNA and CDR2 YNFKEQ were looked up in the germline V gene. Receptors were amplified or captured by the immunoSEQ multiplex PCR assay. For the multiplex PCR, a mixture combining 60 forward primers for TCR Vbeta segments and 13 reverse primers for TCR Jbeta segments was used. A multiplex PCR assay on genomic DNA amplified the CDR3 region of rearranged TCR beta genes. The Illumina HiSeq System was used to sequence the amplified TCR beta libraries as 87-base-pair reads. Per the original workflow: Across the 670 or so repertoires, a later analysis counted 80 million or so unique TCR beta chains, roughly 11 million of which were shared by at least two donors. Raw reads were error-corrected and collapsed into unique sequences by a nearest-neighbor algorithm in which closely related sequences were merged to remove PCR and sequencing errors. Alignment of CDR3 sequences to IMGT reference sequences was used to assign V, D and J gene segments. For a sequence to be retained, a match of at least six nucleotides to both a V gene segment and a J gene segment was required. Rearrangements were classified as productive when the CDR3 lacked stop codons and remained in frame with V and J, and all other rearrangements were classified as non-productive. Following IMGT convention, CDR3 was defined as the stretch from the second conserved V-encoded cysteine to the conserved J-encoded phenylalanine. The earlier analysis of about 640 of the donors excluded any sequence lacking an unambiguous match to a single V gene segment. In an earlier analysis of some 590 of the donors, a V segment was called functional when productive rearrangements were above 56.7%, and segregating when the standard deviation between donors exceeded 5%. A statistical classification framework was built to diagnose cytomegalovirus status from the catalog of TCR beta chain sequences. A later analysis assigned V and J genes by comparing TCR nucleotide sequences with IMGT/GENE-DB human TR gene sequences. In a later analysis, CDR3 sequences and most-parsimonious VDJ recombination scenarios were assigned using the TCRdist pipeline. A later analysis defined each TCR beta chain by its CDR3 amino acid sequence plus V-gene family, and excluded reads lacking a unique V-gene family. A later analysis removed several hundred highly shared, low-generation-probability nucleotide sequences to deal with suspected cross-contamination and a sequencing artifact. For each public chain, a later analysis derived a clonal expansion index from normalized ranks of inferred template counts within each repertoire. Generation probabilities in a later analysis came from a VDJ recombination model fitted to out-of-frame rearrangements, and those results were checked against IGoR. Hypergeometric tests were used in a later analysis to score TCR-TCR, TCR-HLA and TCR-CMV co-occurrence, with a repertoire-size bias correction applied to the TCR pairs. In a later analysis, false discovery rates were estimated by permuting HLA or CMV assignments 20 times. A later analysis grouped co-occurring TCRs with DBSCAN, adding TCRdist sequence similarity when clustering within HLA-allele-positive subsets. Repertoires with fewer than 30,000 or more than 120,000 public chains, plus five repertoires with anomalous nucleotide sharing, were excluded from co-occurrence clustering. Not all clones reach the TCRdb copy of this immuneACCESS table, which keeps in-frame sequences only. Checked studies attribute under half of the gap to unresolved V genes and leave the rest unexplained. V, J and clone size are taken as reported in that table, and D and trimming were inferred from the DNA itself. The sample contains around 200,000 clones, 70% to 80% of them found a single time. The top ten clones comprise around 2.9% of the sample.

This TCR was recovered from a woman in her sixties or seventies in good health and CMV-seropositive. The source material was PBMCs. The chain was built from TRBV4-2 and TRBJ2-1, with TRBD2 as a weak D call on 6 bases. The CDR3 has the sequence CASSQGAGPDNEQFF. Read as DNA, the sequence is TGTGCCAGCAGCCAAGGGGCGGGACCAGACAATGAGCAGTTCTTC.